The rows below give T cell receptor beta chains drawn from one sample of a study of cytomegalovirus exposure and HLA in healthy donors. Profiled with immunoSEQ multiplex PCR; TCRdb holds only in-frame clones, not every one. Of a few hundred thousand clones in the sample, about 90% are singletons; the top ten hold about 1.7%. Sequenced sample: PBMCs. All receptors come from a girl aged 2-9 years in good health and CMV-seronegative. Both conserved end residues are part of each CDR3. D genes are given only for firm matches. Size tells how often a clone was seen (once, few, many) or the class of an expanded clone, and some rows leave it out.

d_gene	abundance	v_gene	j_gene	CDR3nt	CDR3aa
TRBD1	-	TRBV29-1	TRBJ1-2	TGCAGCGTTGAATGGACAGGGACCCTCTATGGCTACACCTTC	CSVEWTGTLYGYTF
TRBD1	-	TRBV27	TRBJ1-2	TGTGCCAGCAGTTGGGGCAGGGGGGAGGCCTATGGCTACACCTTC	CASSWGRGEAYGYTF
TRBD2	once	TRBV11-2	TRBJ2-7	TGTGCCAGCAGCTTAGATCGGGGGGGAGCCTACGAGCAGTACTTC	CASSLDRGGAYEQYF
TRBD1	-	TRBV15	TRBJ2-3	TGTGCCACCAGCAGAGACCTTTCGGGACAGGGGGCAGATACGCAGTATTTT	CATSRDLSGQGADTQYF
TRBD1	-	TRBV4-2	TRBJ1-5	TGTGCCAGCAGCCAAGTAGGGGGGAGCAGGGGGCACGGCAATCAGCCCCAGCATTTT	CASSQVGGSRGHGNQPQHF
TRBD1	-	TRBV5-4	TRBJ2-1	TGTGCCAGCAGCTTATTAGAGGGGGCGAGCTACAATGAGCAGTTCTTC	CASSLLEGASYNEQFF
-	-	TRBV6-5	TRBJ2-1	TGTGCCAGCAGGTATGGGTTGGAGTCTGACCCGTTCTTC	CASRYGLESDPFF
-	-	TRBV19	TRBJ1-1	TGTGCCAGTAGCCCTCTACAGGGAGTGAACACTGAAGCTTTCTTT	CASSPLQGVNTEAFF
TRBD1	-	TRBV7-8	TRBJ2-1	TGTGCCAGCAGCCCGAGTCCGGGACAGGGGGTACGGGAGGGCCGACATGAGCAGTTCTTC	CASSPSPGQGVREGRHEQFF
TRBD1	-	TRBV28	TRBJ2-1	TGTGCCAGCAGGCCACCCGGGACAGGAGGCAATGAGCAGTTCTTC	CASRPPGTGGNEQFF
-	once	TRBV23-1	TRBJ1-4	TGCGCCAGCAGTCAATCCTTGGGCCCGAAGGAACTGTTTTTT	CASSQSLGPKELFF
TRBD2	-	TRBV6-1	TRBJ2-5	TGTGCCAGCAGTGAAGCGCGGGGGGGGGTACGAGAGACCCAGTACTTC	CASSEARGGVRETQYF
-	once	TRBV28	TRBJ1-2	TGTGCCAGCAGTACTCAATCACCCCCGGGGGATCGCACTTGGGGAAATGGCTACACCTTC	CASSTQSPPGDRTWGNGYTF
-	-	TRBV27	TRBJ1-4	TGTGCCAGCTCCCGTGCAGGGATAACGACTAATGAAAAACTGTTTTTT	CASSRAGITTNEKLFF
TRBD1	-	TRBV2	TRBJ2-7	TGTGCCAGCAGTGTGGACAGGGGGGCGAAGGACTTC	CASSVDRGAKDF
TRBD1	few	TRBV4-1	TRBJ1-2	TGCGCCAGCAGCCAAGGGGACAGCGCTAACTATGGCTACACCTTC	CASSQGDSANYGYTF
-	-	TRBV29-1	TRBJ2-3	TGCAGCGTCGAGGTGGGCACAGATACGCAGTATTTT	CSVEVGTDTQYF
-	-	TRBV11-2	TRBJ1-5	TGTGCCAGCAGCTTGACAGAACATAGCAATCAGCCCCAGCATTTT	CASSLTEHSNQPQHF
-	-	TRBV28	TRBJ2-1	TGTGCCCTGGCCCCCCGACTTCAGCACAATGAGCAGTTCTTC	CALAPRLQHNEQFF
TRBD1	-	TRBV19	TRBJ1-6	TGTGCCAGTAGTGTCGGAGGGACAGGGAATTCACCCCTCCACTTT	CASSVGGTGNSPLHF
-	-	TRBV4-1	TRBJ1-1	TGCGCCAGCAGGCGACAGGAGAACACTGAAGCTTTCTTT	CASRRQENTEAFF
TRBD2	once	TRBV5-1	TRBJ2-5	TGCGCCAGCAGCTTTAGCGGGGGGGCCCCAGAGACCCAGTACTTC	CASSFSGGAPETQYF
TRBD2	-	TRBV9	TRBJ2-1	TGTGCCAGCAGCGTATTAACGACTAGCGGGGGATTGAGCTCCTACAATGAGCAGTTCTTC	CASSVLTTSGGLSSYNEQFF
-	-	TRBV2	TRBJ1-5	TGTGCCAGCAGTGCCGGACACCTGATGGGCAATCAGCCCCAGCATTTT	CASSAGHLMGNQPQHF
-	-	TRBV18	TRBJ2-3	TGTGCCAGCTCACCACTAAGCACAGATACGCAGTATTTT	CASSPLSTDTQYF
-	-	TRBV27	TRBJ2-3	TGTGCCAGCAGTCGCGATACAGATACGCAGTATTTT	CASSRDTDTQYF
-	-	TRBV27	TRBJ1-5	TGTGCCAGCAGTTTACAGGGCGTACAGCCCCAGCATTTT	CASSLQGVQPQHF
TRBD2	-	TRBV7-8	TRBJ2-7	TGTGCCAGCAGCTCGATTAGCGGGGGGGCGGGGTACTACGAGCAGTACTTC	CASSSISGGAGYYEQYF
TRBD1	-	TRBV10-2	TRBJ2-7	TGCGCCAGCAGTGGGGACAGCTCCTACGAGCAGTACTTC	CASSGDSSYEQYF
-	-	TRBV5-4	TRBJ2-5	TGTGCCAGCAGCCGATCCCGTGGGGGCTTGGGGGAGACCCAGTACTTC	CASSRSRGGLGETQYF
TRBD2	-	TRBV18	TRBJ2-3	TGTGCCAGCTCACCACCGGGGGGGTACACAGATACGCAGTATTTT	CASSPPGGYTDTQYF
-	-	TRBV19	TRBJ1-5	TGTGCCAGTAGTATCAATTTAGTTAGTAGCAATCAGCCCCAGCATTTT	CASSINLVSSNQPQHF
-	-	TRBV9	TRBJ1-1	TGTGCCAGCAGCGCAGGCGACAGACCGATTTTGAACACTGAAGCTTTCTTT	CASSAGDRPILNTEAFF
-	-	TRBV19	TRBJ2-1	TGTGCCAGTAGTATGCCCATAGTATATAGCTCTAGCTCCTACAATGAGCAGTTCTTC	CASSMPIVYSSSSYNEQFF
TRBD2	-	TRBV27	TRBJ2-2	TGTGCCAGCAGTTGGGGTGGCGGGAGGGGCACCGGGGAGCTGTTTTTT	CASSWGGGRGTGELFF
TRBD1	-	TRBV7-9	TRBJ1-1	TGTGCCAGCAGCTTAGATCAGGGGGTGATGGGCACTGAAGCTTTCTTT	CASSLDQGVMGTEAFF
-	-	TRBV29-1	TRBJ1-1	TGCAGCGTTACGGGAGGTTCGAGGACTGAAGCTTTCTTT	CSVTGGSRTEAFF
TRBD1	-	TRBV7-9	TRBJ1-1	TGTGCCAGCAGCTTAAGGGGAAGGGGGCAGGGGAACACTGAAGCTTTCTTT	CASSLRGRGQGNTEAFF
-	-	TRBV6-5	TRBJ2-7	TGTGCCAGCAGGGAACCGGGACACATCTACGAGCAGTACTTC	CASREPGHIYEQYF
-	-	TRBV19	TRBJ1-5	TGTGCCAGCCATTCCTGGGGGGGAAGGGGAAATCAGCCCCAGCATTTT	CASHSWGGRGNQPQHF
-	-	TRBV18	TRBJ1-1	TGTGCCAGCTCACCAGACCAGGGGACGGCTTTCTTT	CASSPDQGTAFF
TRBD2	-	TRBV9	TRBJ2-3	TGTGCCAGCTCCCGGGGGGGGCAAGACACAGATACGCAGTATTTT	CASSRGGQDTDTQYF
TRBD1	-	TRBV7-3	TRBJ1-2	TGTGCCAGCAGCTTAGACAGGGACTATGGCTACACCTTC	CASSLDRDYGYTF
TRBD2	-	TRBV5-1	TRBJ2-1	TGCGCCAGCAGTCAACCGGGACTAGCGGGGCCATCCTACAATGAGCAGTTCTTC	CASSQPGLAGPSYNEQFF
TRBD2	-	TRBV6-5	TRBJ2-1	TGTGCCAGCAGTTACTTAGTAGCGGGAACTTACAATGAGCAGTTCTTC	CASSYLVAGTYNEQFF
-	-	TRBV30	TRBJ1-3	TGTGCCTGGGCAACATACTCTGGAAACACCATATATTTT	CAWATYSGNTIYF
-	-	TRBV7-9	TRBJ1-2	TGTGCAATGAAGGGGGGGGGCGCAGGCTACACCTTC	CAMKGGGAGYTF
TRBD1	-	TRBV18	TRBJ1-3	TGTGCCAGCTCACGGGGACAGTTCGGAAACACCATATATTTT	CASSRGQFGNTIYF
TRBD1	-	TRBV29-1	TRBJ2-7	TGCAGCGTTGTTAACAGGGGCTCCACCTACGAGCAGTACTTC	CSVVNRGSTYEQYF
-	-	TRBV5-6	TRBJ2-3	TGTGCCAGCAGCTTGGCAGACTCTAGCACAGATACGCAGTATTTT	CASSLADSSTDTQYF
-	-	TRBV21-1	TRBJ2-7	TGTGCCAGCAGAGTCCGACTCCCGGGCTACGAGCAGTACTTC	CASRVRLPGYEQYF
TRBD2	-	TRBV10-3	TRBJ2-7	TGTGCCATCAGCGTAGCGGGAACAATCTACGAGCAGTACTTC	CAISVAGTIYEQYF
TRBD2	-	TRBV5-1	TRBJ2-1	TGCGCCAGCAGCTTGGTCGGGGGGGAGGTCTCCTACAATGAGCAGTTCTTC	CASSLVGGEVSYNEQFF
TRBD1	-	TRBV19	TRBJ2-7	TGTGCCAGTAGTCCAGCCGGGACAGGGGACTACGAGCAGTACTTC	CASSPAGTGDYEQYF
TRBD1	-	TRBV15	TRBJ2-4	TGTGCCACCAGCAGAGATCGAGGGACAGTAGGGGCCAAAAACATTCAGTACTTC	CATSRDRGTVGAKNIQYF